Following are 21 T cell receptor beta chains from one sample sequenced in a study of T cell repertoires in cytomegalovirus infection. Their target antigens are unknown. TCRdb reprocessed the reads via MiXCR and lists one record per CDR3 protein. The data hold 40,000 to 55,000 distinct CDR3 sequences, with 20% to 25% observed a single time. This specimen consisted of CD8+ T cells from cultured PBMCs, obtained from culture after CMV antigen stimulation. Receptors originate from a human donor in good health (CMV status not recorded). Some clones in this sample may be carry-over from other donors' samples.

The chain is built from TRBV6-5 and TRBJ1-1; D is uncertain. Germline V lookup: CDR1 MNHEY, CDR2 SVGAGI. The CDR3 is made up of 19 amino acids. The V gene lost 2 bases and the J gene lost 0 bases, with 22 bases spanning the gap. Written as DNA, the CDR3 is TGTGCCAGCAGTTACAACCCGAAGTTTTCGCCTTTCATGAACACTGAAGCTTTCTTT. Amino acid sequence: CASSYNPKFSPFMNTEAFF.

J is TRBJ2-7 and V is TRBV7-6, with D possibly matching TRBD2 (5 bases). The CDR3 runs 15 residues. CDR1 is SGHVS and CDR2 is FNYEAQ in the germline V gene. Trimming left V 4 bases short and J 3 bases short, with 16 bases between. The CDR3 DNA reads as TGTGCCAGCAGCTCCGGGGTAGGCCCCAGCTACGAGCAGTACTTC. Translating it yields CASSSGVGPSYEQYF.

The V gene is TRBV12-3 or TRBV12-4, the J gene TRBJ2-7; TRBD1 might be the D (5 bases). Between the trimmed V and J ends, which lost 8 bases and 6 bases, there was a span of 14 bases. The CDR3 consists of 12 residues. This chain's CDR3 is CASLKIGAEQYF. As DNA, the CDR3 is TGTGCCAGCCTAAAAATTGGGGCCGAGCAGTACTTC.

The genes are TRBV7-2 and TRBJ1-5; a weak D match, TRBD1 (5 bases). The V end was cut by 4 bases, the J end by 0 bases, with 10 bases between. This CDR3 is 15 amino acids long. Germline V lookup: CDR1 SGHTA, CDR2 FQGNSA. CDR3 nucleotide sequence: TGTGCCAGCAGCTCAAGGACACATAGCAATCAGCCCCAGCATTTT. Encoded protein: CASSSRTHSNQPQHF.

The chain links TRBV12-3 or TRBV12-4 to TRBJ1-1; D is uncertain. Trimming took 0 bases from V and 4 from J, leaving 15 bases between them. CDR3 length equals 16 residues. CDR3 sequence reads: CASSLAIHNSSTEAFF. The CDR3 region has the DNA TGTGCCAGCAGTTTAGCTATTCATAATTCGAGCACTGAAGCTTTCTTT.

This clonotype was counted between two and nine times. The J gene is TRBJ1-5, the V gene TRBV7-6; 7 nucleotides match TRBD1. Looked up from germline, CDR1 is SGHVS and CDR2 is FNYEAQ. The CDR3 runs to 16 residues. The V and J ends lost 5 bases and 1 base, in that order; junction bases with no gene match: 8. CDR3 residues: CASSKNQGGSNQPQHF. CDR3 bases: TGTGCCAGCAGCAAAAATCAGGGGGGGAGCAATCAGCCCCAGCATTTT. The full variable domain, with the rest looked up from reference TRBV7-6 and TRBJ1-5, is GAGVSQSPRYKVTKRGQDVALRCDPISGHVSLYWYRQALGQGPEFLTYFNYEAQQDKSGLPNDRFSAERPEGSISTLTIQRTEQRDSAMYRCASSKNQGGSNQPQHFGDGTRLSIL.

The chain carries TRBV7-2 and TRBJ1-2, with D unclear. CDR1 SGHTA and CDR2 FQGNSA come from the germline V gene. The CDR3 has 13 amino acids. V was trimmed by 1 base and J by 4 bases, leaving 7 bases between them. In DNA, the CDR3 is TGTGCCAGCAGCTTAGAGGGCGGCTATGGCTACACCTTC. Protein product: CASSLEGGYGYTF.

The rearrangement joins TRBV7-9 to TRBJ2-1; D assignment may be TRBD1 or TRBD2 (5 bases each). This CDR3 comprises 16 residues. Germline V lookup: CDR1 SEHNR, CDR2 FQNEAQ (reference sequence). Trimming left V 2 bases short and J 6 bases short, with 17 bases between. This CDR3 reads CASSLRDPQISNEQFF. Written as DNA, the CDR3 is TGTGCCAGCAGCTTAAGGGACCCTCAAATAAGCAATGAGCAGTTCTTC.

The chain employs TRBV5-6 and TRBJ1-1, with D hard to call. Germline V gene sequence: CDR1 SGHDT, CDR2 YYEEEE. V lost 2 bases and J 4 bases, leaving 12 bases between the germline ends. This CDR3 is 14 amino acids long. CDR3 region: CASSFGAWGTEAFF. In nucleotides, the CDR3 is TGTGCCAGCAGCTTTGGCGCCTGGGGCACTGAAGCTTTCTTT. The complete variable domain, with remaining parts taken from reference TRBV5-6 and TRBJ1-1, reads DAGVTQSPTHLIKTRGQQVTLRCSPKSGHDTVSWYQQALGQGPQFIFQYYEEEERQRGNFPDRFSGHQFPNYSSELNVNALLLGDSALYLCASSFGAWGTEAFFGQGTRLTVV.

The V call is TRBV5-6, the J call TRBJ2-3, with D uncertain. Germline V CDR1 and CDR2: SGHDT, YYEEEE. V lost 4 bases to trimming and J lost 5 bases, with 11 bases between them. The CDR3 extends over 13 amino acids. CDR3 region: CASSDSPGDTQYF. The CDR3 bases are TGTGCCAGCAGCGATTCACCTGGAGATACGCAGTATTTT.

The chain couples TRBV19 to TRBJ1-1; no reliable D call. The CDR3 is 14 residues long. The germline V gene encodes CDR1 LNHDA and CDR2 SQIVND (reference sequence). V was trimmed by 7 bases and J by 4 bases, leaving 16 bases between them. CDR3 sequence reads: CASIPHPASTEAFF. The DNA for the CDR3 is TGTGCCAGTATCCCCCACCCAGCGAGCACTGAAGCTTTCTTT.

This sequence joins TRBV12-3 or TRBV12-4 and TRBJ1-5; D call uncertain. CDR3 length equals 13 residues. Trimming removed 7 bases from V and 3 bases from J, with 10 bases in between. The CDR3 sequence: CASKGGNNQPQHF. CDR3 nucleotides: TGTGCCAGCAAGGGAGGGAACAATCAGCCCCAGCATTTT.

This clonotype was counted a few times. The chain recombines TRBV5-6 with TRBJ1-5; D is perhaps TRBD1 (6 bases). Per the germline V gene, CDR1 is SGHDT and CDR2 is YYEEEE. The CDR3 has 15 residues. Trimming stripped 0 bases from V and 2 bases from J, with 9 bases between. CDR3 in amino acids: CASSLAQGGNQPQHF. The CDR3 DNA is TGTGCCAGCAGCTTGGCACAGGGCGGCAATCAGCCCCAGCATTTT.

The chain employs TRBV11-2 and TRBJ1-2; possible D gene TRBD1, 6 bases. The V gene lost 0 bases and the J gene lost 6 bases, with 17 bases spanning the gap. This CDR3 is 16 amino acids long. CDR1 is SGHAT, CDR2 FQNNGV, per germline. Here the CDR3 DNA reads TGTGCCAGCAGCTTAGATCTCCGGGGGCGCTTAGATGGCTACACCTTC. Translated: CASSLDLRGRLDGYTF.

In nucleotides, the CDR3 is TGTGCCAGCAGCTCCCGGGACTACCATAGTGAGCAGTTCTTC. This translates into CASSSRDYHSEQFF. The chain is built from TRBV7-8 and TRBJ2-1, with 7 bases matching TRBD2. The germline V gene has CDR1 SGHVS and CDR2 FQNEAQ. The CDR3 has 14 amino acids. Trimming at V came to 4 bases and at J to 9 bases, leaving 9 bases not matched to a gene.

The chain uses TRBV6-2 or TRBV6-3 and TRBJ2-7, with TRBD1 matching over 10 bases. Germline CDR1 is MNHEY and CDR2 is SVGEGT. The CDR3 totals 12 residues. Trimming cost V 6 bases and J 5 bases; bases outside gene matches: 1. The CDR3 nucleotides read TGTGCCAGCAGGACAGGGGGCCACGAGCAGTACTTC. This gives the protein CASRTGGHEQYF.

The genes are TRBV12-3 or TRBV12-4 and TRBJ2-1; TRBD2 might be the D (6 bases). This CDR3 comprises 16 residues. Trimming took 3 bases from V and 6 from J, leaving 18 bases between them. Here the CDR3 reads CASSFAGRGFGNEQFF. In DNA, the CDR3 is TGTGCCAGCAGTTTCGCCGGCCGGGGGTTCGGCAATGAGCAGTTCTTC.

There are many counts of this clonotype. The rearrangement links TRBV7-2 to TRBJ1-2; no definite D call. V was clipped by 0 bases and J by 0 bases, with 5 bases between them. CDR3 length: 14 residues. Germline CDR1 SGHTA, CDR2 FQGNSA. This chain's CDR3 is CASSLARSNYGYTF. For the CDR3, the DNA is TGTGCCAGCAGCTTAGCGCGGTCTAACTATGGCTACACCTTC.

The chain combines TRBV7-2 with TRBJ2-3; unclear D gene. V was clipped by 2 bases and J by 0 bases, with 18 bases between them. This CDR3 region has 18 residues. Per germline, CDR1 SGHTA and CDR2 FQGNSA. The CDR3 spells CASSLRIVGANSTDTQYF. The CDR3 region has the DNA TGTGCCAGCAGCTTAAGAATAGTAGGAGCAAATAGCACAGATACGCAGTATTTT.

This clonotype was detected only a few times. V gene TRBV29-1 combines with J gene TRBJ2-7, with D possibly being TRBD1 (6 bases). V was trimmed by 4 bases and J by 7 bases, leaving 14 bases between them. Per germline, CDR1 SQVTM and CDR2 ANQGSEA. The CDR3 has 12 residues. The CDR3 DNA is TGCAGCGTTGTCACAGGGATTCGGGAGCAGTACTTC. This codes for CSVVTGIREQYF.

This sequence joins TRBV7-9 and TRBJ2-7, with D perhaps TRBD1 or TRBD2 (5 bases each). The V and J ends lost 4 bases and 5 bases respectively, with 15 bases between them. In germline, CDR1 is SEHNR, CDR2 FQNEAQ (reference sequence). This CDR3 comprises 14 residues. The CDR3 loop is CASSSPGTTHEQYF. CDR3 DNA sequence: TGTGCCAGCAGCTCGCCCGGGACCACCCACGAGCAGTACTTC.